One sample yielded the 5 T cell receptor beta chains listed below, sequenced in a study of cytomegalovirus exposure and HLA in healthy donors. The PCR contained 60 Vbeta and 13 Jbeta primers. Sequenced by immunoSEQ multiplex PCR; TCRdb stores in-frame clones only, minus some. Of some 170,000 clones in the sample, about 79% were seen once. Material for sequencing was PBMCs. The origin of the receptors is a man aged 35-49 years in good health and CMV-seropositive.

The rearrangement uses TRBV27 and TRBJ1-2; D uncertain. The V end lost 10 bases, the J end lost 2 bases, and 8 bases lay between the germline ends. The germline V gene has CDR1 MNHEY and CDR2 SMNVEV (reference sequence). The CDR3 totals 11 residues. CDR3 DNA sequence: TGTGCCACTGCGGGGAACTATGGCTACACCTTC. It yields the protein CATAGNYGYTF.

The V call is TRBV2, the J call TRBJ2-7; 9 bases line up with TRBD1. CDR1 SNHLY and CDR2 FYNNEI come from the germline V gene. CDR3 length: 13 residues. Trimming took 7 bases from V and 5 from J; bases not matched to a gene: 6. Here the CDR3 reads CASMRDRDHEQYF. In DNA, the CDR3 is TGTGCCAGCATGCGGGACAGGGACCACGAGCAGTACTTC.

The chain uses TRBV28 and TRBJ2-3, with 7 bases aligning to TRBD1. The CDR3 runs 14 residues. J lost 5 bases, V lost 4 bases, and 6 bases had no gene match. The V gene's germline CDR1 is MDHEN and CDR2 SYDVKM. The CDR3 region is CASSSGDRQDTQYF. The CDR3 DNA reads TGTGCCAGCAGTTCCGGGGACAGACAAGATACGCAGTATTTT.

This chain links TRBV19 with TRBJ2-7, with 7 bases aligning to TRBD1. There are 15 residues in the CDR3. The trim removed 2 bases at V and 3 bases at J, leaving 7 bases unmatched. Germline values: CDR1 LNHDA, CDR2 SQIVND (reference sequence). The CDR3 coding sequence is TGTGCCAGTAGTATATTTGAGGGACAGATCTACGAGCAGTACTTC. Translated, it gives CASSIFEGQIYEQYF.

The chain is built from TRBV11-3 and TRBJ2-2, with TRBD1 matching 9 bases. Germline CDR1 is SGHNT and CDR2 is YENEEA. With V trimmed by 4 bases and J by 3 bases, 3 bases remained unmatched. This CDR3 region has 15 residues. CDR3 protein: CASSYGTGYTGELFF. The CDR3 nucleotides are TGTGCCAGCAGCTACGGGACAGGGTACACCGGGGAGCTGTTTTTT.